This TCR beta chain was profiled in a study of cytomegalovirus exposure and HLA in healthy donors. Turning to the study itself: Researchers previously reported finding 90 million to 130 million unique TCR beta sequences from 150 million to 200 million T cells.

With 60 Vbeta and 13 Jbeta primers, the PCR was carried out. Sequencing was performed with immunoSEQ multiplex PCR; in TCRdb, only in-frame clones are kept and a portion is missing. In all, the sample yields tens of thousands of clones. Study-wide points: Earlier analysis found most TCR beta V segments productive about 90% or about 30% of the time.

CDR3 length: 18 residues. The germline CDR1 and CDR2 sequences are LNHDA and SQIVND (reference sequence). V was clipped by 1 base and J by 0 bases; unmatched bases: 6. Of note for this clone: Its target is not known.

The receptor was isolated from a woman between 35 and 50 years old in good health and CMV-seronegative. The chain uses TRBV19 and TRBJ2-4; 10 bases align to TRBD2. The sequenced sample was PBMCs. The CDR3 sequence is CASSIGLAGVGAKNIQYF. The CDR3 nucleotides are TGTGCCAGTAGTATAGGACTAGCGGGCGTAGGAGCCAAAAACATTCAGTACTTC.